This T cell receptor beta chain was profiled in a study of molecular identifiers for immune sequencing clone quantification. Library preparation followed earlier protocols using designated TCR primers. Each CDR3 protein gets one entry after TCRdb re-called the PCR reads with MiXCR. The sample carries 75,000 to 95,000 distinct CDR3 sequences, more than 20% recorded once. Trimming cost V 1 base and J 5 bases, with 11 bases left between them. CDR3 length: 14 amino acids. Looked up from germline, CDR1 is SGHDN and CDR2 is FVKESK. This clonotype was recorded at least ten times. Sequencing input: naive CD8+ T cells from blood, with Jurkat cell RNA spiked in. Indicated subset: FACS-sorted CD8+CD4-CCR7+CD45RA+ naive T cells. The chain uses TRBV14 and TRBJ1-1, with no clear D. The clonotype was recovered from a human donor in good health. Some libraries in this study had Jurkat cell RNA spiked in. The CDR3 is CASSQVGVGTEAFF. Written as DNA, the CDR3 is TGTGCCAGCAGCCAAGTCGGGGTGGGGACTGAAGCTTTCTTT. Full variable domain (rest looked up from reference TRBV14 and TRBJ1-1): EAGVTQFPSHSVIEKGQTVTLRCDPISGHDNLYWYRRVMGKEIKFLLHFVKESKQDESGMPNNRFLAERTGGTYSTLKVQPAELEDSGVYFCASSQVGVGTEAFFGQGTRLTVV.